The T cell receptor beta chain described here comes from a study of T cells in Graves' hyperthyroidism and ophthalmopathy. The germline gives CDR1 SGHTS, CDR2 YDEGEE. The trim removed 4 bases at V and 4 bases at J, leaving 4 bases unmatched. The CDR3 sequence is 14 residues long. A word on this clonotype: Its specificity is unknown.

On the basis of clinical symptoms, serum thyroxine and TRAb, thyroid ultrasound and orbital computed tomography, diagnoses were made. Template material for amplifying TCR beta CDR3 regions consisted of RNA transcripts. The HTBI set primed first-round TCR CDR3 RT-PCR. MiXCR was run by TCRdb on the multiplex PCR reads, yielding one entry per CDR3 protein. In the table there are 350,000 or so distinct CDR3 sequences, over 15% of which are singletons. Study findings and constraints: Ophthalmopathy, which appeared later, was predicted by the model a median roughly 6.4 months before onset. Also found in blood were most expanded thyroid clonotypes above 0.001.

The source of this sequence is a woman in her forties or fifties with Graves' hyperthyroidism. The sequencing input was blood. This chain connects TRBV5-8 to TRBJ1-1, with TRBD1 matching 10 bases. Here the CDR3 reads CASSLGQGFTEAFF. The CDR3 region has the DNA TGTGCCAGCAGCCTGGGACAGGGGTTCACTGAAGCTTTCTTT.